Below are 28 T cell receptor beta chains sequenced from a single sample in a study of monozygotic twins with inflammatory bowel disease. With the 5' RACE reads reprocessed, TCRdb shows one record per CDR3 protein and no DNA. The table lists about 160,000 distinct CDR3 sequences, with 2% to 3% in the top ten. Sequencing was carried out using blood. The source of these receptors is a human donor with ulcerative colitis or Crohn's disease, or a healthy co-twin of an affected twin (not recorded which).

The genes are TRBV7-9 and TRBJ1-2. The CDR3 is made up of 14 amino acids. Germline V CDR1 and CDR2: SEHNR, FQNEAQ (reference sequence). The CDR3 protein is CASSREARIYGYTF.

The chain links TRBV12-3 or TRBV12-4 to TRBJ1-1. CDR3 size: 15 residues. The CDR3 spells CASSLPPRPNTEAFF.

The CDR3 is CASSFSLTTGELFF. The chain employs TRBV6-5 and TRBJ2-2. Germline V gene data show CDR1 as MNHEY and CDR2 as SVGAGI. This CDR3 is 14 amino acids long.

CDR3 sequence: CASSPRPTVSYYGYTF. The rearrangement uses TRBV7-3 and TRBJ1-2; TCRdb calls TRBD1, which cannot be checked without DNA. From germline, CDR1 is SGHTA and CDR2 FQGTGA. The CDR3 is 16 residues long.

The chain couples TRBV3-1 to TRBJ2-2; the TRBD1 assignment by TCRdb is unverifiable without DNA. This CDR3 spans 16 amino acids. CDR1 LGHDT and CDR2 YNNKEL come from the germline V gene (reference sequence). CDR3: CASSQGDRPYTGELFF.

The rearrangement joins TRBV7-2 to TRBJ2-2; absent DNA, TCRdb's TRBD1 call cannot be checked. Germline V CDR1 and CDR2: SGHTA, FQGNSA. The CDR3 sequence is 16 residues long. The CDR3 spells CASSPSGGSNTGELFF.

V and J are TRBV12-3 or TRBV12-4 and TRBJ1-1; without DNA, the TCRdb call of TRBD1 cannot be checked. The CDR3 spans 11 residues. The CDR3 loop is CASSLVQGAFF.

The V and J genes are TRBV4-1 and TRBJ2-1; TCRdb reports TRBD2, a call that lacks DNA to check it against. The germline CDR1 and CDR2 sequences are MGHRA and YSYEKL. The CDR3 is made up of 21 amino acids. The chain's CDR3 is CASSQGVASGRVYRSYNEQFF.

The chain employs TRBV18 and TRBJ2-4; checking the TCRdb D call of TRBD1 is not possible without DNA. The CDR3 sequence is 16 residues long. CDR1 is KGHSH, CDR2 LQKENI, per germline. This CDR3 is CASSPLRQGAENIQYF.

V and J are TRBV15 and TRBJ1-2. CDR1 is LNHNV and CDR2 is YYDKDF in the germline V gene (reference sequence). This CDR3 has 13 residues. The CDR3 spells CATSSDFSYGYTF.

The chain has TRBV5-1 and TRBJ1-3; there is no DNA to check the TCRdb D call of TRBD1. There are 14 residues in the CDR3. Germline CDR1 and CDR2: SGHRS and YFSETQ. CDR3 residues: CASSPGDSGNTIYF.

J is TRBJ2-2 and V is TRBV6-2 or TRBV6-3. Germline V CDR1 and CDR2: MNHEY, SVGEGT. The CDR3 is 17 residues long. CDR3 loop: CASSYSKEASNTGELFF.

The chain has TRBV28 and TRBJ1-4. In germline, CDR1 is MDHEN, CDR2 SYDVKM. The CDR3 spans 14 residues. CDR3 amino acids: CASQAQAGGEKLFF.

The chain couples TRBV5-4 to TRBJ2-2; TCRdb designates TRBD1, a call that cannot be tested without DNA. Germline CDR1 SGHNT, CDR2 YYREEE (reference sequence). The CDR3 is 16 amino acids. Here the CDR3 reads CASSPGEVANTGELFF.

The V gene is TRBV6-1, the J gene TRBJ2-2; TCRdb selects TRBD2, and the lack of DNA leaves this call unchecked. The germline V gene encodes CDR1 MNHNS and CDR2 SASEGT. The CDR3 sequence is 13 residues long. The CDR3 sequence is CASRTSNTGELFF.

The chain joins TRBV7-9 to TRBJ2-7; TCRdb's assignment of TRBD1 cannot be checked, as there is no DNA. The CDR3 loop spans 16 amino acids. Germline V gene lookup returns CDR1 SEHNR and CDR2 FQNEAQ (reference sequence). CDR3 loop: CASSETGVKGFYEQYF.

The rearrangement uses TRBV4-2 and TRBJ2-3; lacking DNA, the TRBD2 call made by TCRdb goes unchecked. CDR3 length: 17 residues. Germline lookup yields CDR1 LGHNA and CDR2 YNFKEQ. Here the CDR3 reads CASSQDKRGAFTDTQYF.

V and J are TRBV7-6 and TRBJ1-1; TCRdb lists TRBD1, though no DNA is available to test this call. The CDR3 is 14 amino acids. Per the germline V gene, CDR1 is SGHVS and CDR2 is FNYEAQ. CDR3 in amino acids: CASSHGQEYNEAFF.

This chain uses TRBV20-1 with TRBJ1-5; the TCRdb call, TRBD1, lacks DNA for checking. The CDR3 sequence is 16 residues long. Germline V CDR1 and CDR2: DFQATT, SNEGSKA (reference sequence). The CDR3 reads CSASGGQLYSNQPQHF.

V gene TRBV4-1 combines with J gene TRBJ2-4; without DNA, the TCRdb call of TRBD1 cannot be checked. Germline V lookup: CDR1 MGHRA, CDR2 YSYEKL. There are 17 residues in the CDR3. The CDR3 sequence: CASSQRPGGLAKNIQYF.

J is TRBJ2-7 and V is TRBV16; without DNA, the TCRdb call of TRBD1 cannot be checked. From germline, CDR1 is KGHSY and CDR2 FQNENV. This CDR3 has 13 residues. The CDR3 spells CASNRDRGYEQYF.

This chain joins TRBV20-1 and TRBJ2-3; TCRdb indicates TRBD2, and absent DNA this call remains unverified. The CDR3 length is 14 residues. CDR1 is DFQATT, CDR2 SNEGSKA, per germline (reference sequence). CDR3 residues: CSAKSLAGEDTQYF.

The rearrangement joins TRBV7-2 to TRBJ2-7; absent DNA, TCRdb's TRBD2 call cannot be checked. Germline assignment: CDR1 SGHTA and CDR2 FQGNSA. This CDR3 spans 13 amino acids. CDR3 protein: CASSRLESREQYF.

The chain has TRBV7-8 and TRBJ2-5; there is no DNA to check the TCRdb D call of TRBD1. CDR3 length: 15 residues. Germline V gene sequence: CDR1 SGHVS, CDR2 FQNEAQ. CDR3: CASSLVDGAQGAQYF.

The V call is TRBV29-1, the J call TRBJ1-2; the TCRdb call, TRBD1, lacks DNA for checking. The CDR3 is made up of 13 amino acids. Germline CDR1 reads SQVTM; CDR2 reads ANQGSEA. The CDR3 sequence: CSALRPGGWGYTF.

This CDR3 reads CASSDDSYQPQHF. The chain has TRBV2 and TRBJ1-5. This CDR3 contains 13 residues. Germline V gene sequence: CDR1 SNHLY, CDR2 FYNNEI.

The chain joins TRBV28 to TRBJ2-2. From germline, CDR1 is MDHEN and CDR2 SYDVKM. The CDR3 consists of 12 residues. The CDR3: CASSLSQGELFF.

The chain carries TRBV5-1 and TRBJ2-7; TCRdb's D call of TRBD1 is untestable without DNA. Germline-derived CDR1 and CDR2 are SGHRS and YFSETQ. The CDR3 length is 15 residues. CDR3 sequence reads: CASSLGGQVFWEQYF.